These 31 T cell receptor beta chains share one sample of origin, sequenced in a study of shared clonotypes between healthy human individuals. Assay: immunoSEQ multiplex PCR; the TCRdb copy retains only in-frame clones and omits some. The top ten hold about 1.7% of the sample, which has roughly 2,000,000 clones, about 94% seen once. Positively selected for CCR7, the CD45RO-negative cells used as naive CD8 cells excluded terminally differentiated effector memory CD45RA+ cells. Sequencing was carried out using naive CD8+ T cells from PBMCs. Receptors were obtained from a man in his late teens or twenties in good health. Some clones in this sample may be carry-over from other donors' samples.

J is TRBJ2-5 and V is TRBV5-4; 10 nucleotides line up with TRBD2. Gene TRBJ2-7 matches the end of the DNA better, so the J call may be wrong. The germline CDR1 and CDR2 sequences are SGHNT and YYREEE (reference sequence). The CDR3 is made up of 15 amino acids. CDR3 nucleotide sequence: TGTGCCAGCAGCTCGTTTAGCGGGGGGTCCTACGAGCAGTACTTC. Amino acids: CASSSFSGGSYEQYF.

The gene calls are TRBV11-2 and TRBJ2-2, with 15 bases matching TRBD2. Germline V gives CDR1 SGHAT, CDR2 FQNNGV. The CDR3 contains 19 residues. Trimming at V came to 2 bases and at J to 4 bases, leaving 8 bases not matched to a gene. The DNA of the CDR3 is TGTGCCAGCAGCTTAAAACCGGGACTAGCGGGAGGCTTCACCGGGGAGCTGTTTTTT. This translates into CASSLKPGLAGGFTGELFF.

The chain uses TRBV25-1 and TRBJ2-1, with D unresolved. The CDR3 runs to 12 residues. CDR1 and CDR2 (germline): MGHDK, SYGVNS. With 0 bases removed from V and 6 bases from J, the gap between germline ends came to 3 bases. The CDR3 DNA is TGTGCCAGCAGTGAATACCCCAATGAGCAGTTCTTC. Protein sequence: CASSEYPNEQFF.

The J gene is TRBJ1-2, the V gene TRBV28; D perhaps matches TRBD1 (5 bases). This CDR3 has 14 residues. Trimming took off 6 bases at V and 4 bases at J, with 15 bases between the two ends. CDR1 and CDR2 from the germline V gene are MDHEN and SYDVKM. CDR3 bases: TGTGCCAGCAGCGTACTGGGGGAACCCTATGGCTACACCTTC. It specifies CASSVLGEPYGYTF.

In nucleotides, the CDR3 is TGTGCCAGCAGCAAAACAGGGTTCCGTATAGGAAACACCATATATTTT. Translation: CASSKTGFRIGNTIYF. The genes are TRBV7-2 and TRBJ1-3, with a weak D call TRBD1 (6 bases). CDR1 SGHTA and CDR2 FQGNSA come from the germline V gene. V was pared by 5 bases and J by 4 bases, with 18 bases between. CDR3 length: 16 amino acids.

This sequence joins TRBV28 and TRBJ2-3; no firm D call. The V gene's germline CDR1 is MDHEN and CDR2 SYDVKM. V was shortened by 6 bases and J by 0 bases, with 13 bases between the two germline ends. The CDR3 length is 15 residues. CDR3 in DNA: TGTGCCAGCAGCCTCTTAGGAATTAGCACAGATACGCAGTATTTT. It yields the protein CASSLLGISTDTQYF.

The chain carries TRBV5-4 and TRBJ2-7, with unresolved D. Between the trimmed V and J ends, which lost 0 bases and 6 bases, there was a span of 7 bases. The CDR3 runs 12 residues. Germline V gene lookup returns CDR1 SGHNT and CDR2 YYREEE (reference sequence). CDR3 sequence (DNA): TGTGCCAGCAGCTTGGGCGGCATCGAGCAGTACTTC. It codes for CASSLGGIEQYF.

The CDR3 bases are TGTGCCAGCAGTAACAGGGTAGGGGACACTGAAGCTTTCTTT. Encoded protein: CASSNRVGDTEAFF. V is TRBV6-5 and J is TRBJ1-1; TRBD1 is a possible D gene (6 bases). V was cut by 5 bases and J by 3 bases, with 13 bases left in between. The CDR3 consists of 14 residues. Per germline, CDR1 MNHEY and CDR2 SVGAGI.

The chain combines TRBV9 with TRBJ2-1; maybe TRBD2 (6 bases). Trimming left V 4 bases short and J 8 bases short, with 25 bases between. The length of the CDR3 is 17 residues. CDR1 is SGDLS and CDR2 is YYNGEE in the germline V gene. The CDR3 DNA follows: TGTGCCAGCAGCACGACCCCGGGACTCCTTACTACCGATGAGCAGTTCTTC. Protein: CASSTTPGLLTTDEQFF.

The rearrangement uses TRBV28 and TRBJ1-4; D uncertain. V was cut by 5 bases and J by 8 bases, with 15 bases left in between. Germline V gene lookup returns CDR1 MDHEN and CDR2 SYDVKM. This CDR3 spans 14 amino acids. The CDR3 here is CASSPHGWGEKLFF. The DNA of the CDR3 is TGTGCCAGCAGTCCACACGGGTGGGGAGAAAAACTGTTTTTT.

The chain recombines TRBV7-9 with TRBJ2-1; 16 bases agree with TRBD2. V trimming: 3 bases; J trimming: 3 bases; junction bases outside the gene matches: 5. This CDR3 contains 18 residues. Germline V CDR1 and CDR2: SEHNR, FQNEAQ (reference sequence). The CDR3, as DNA: TGTGCCAGCAGCTTGGGACTAGCGGGAGGGCCGCTCTACAATGAGCAGTTCTTC. Its protein is CASSLGLAGGPLYNEQFF. Full variable domain (outside the CDR3, taken from reference TRBV7-9 and TRBJ2-1): DTGVSQNPRHKITKRGQNVTFRCDPISEHNRLYWYRQTLGQGPEFLTYFQNEAQLEKSRLLSDRFSAERPKGSFSTLEIQRTEQGDSAMYLCASSLGLAGGPLYNEQFFGPGTRLTVL.

This chain joins TRBV14 and TRBJ1-2, with D uncertain. Trimming shortened V by 1 base and J by 5 bases, and 17 bases separated the two germline ends. Looked up from germline, CDR1 is SGHDN and CDR2 is FVKESK. CDR3 length equals 16 residues. Written as DNA, the CDR3 is TGTGCCAGCAGCCAAGCCCAGAACTATAGGGTGTATGGCTACACCTTC. Its translation is CASSQAQNYRVYGYTF.

The rearrangement links TRBV20-1 to TRBJ2-1, with D unclear. Trimming took 5 bases from V and 9 from J, leaving 5 bases between them. This CDR3 region has 9 residues. Per germline, CDR1 DFQATT and CDR2 SNEGSKA (reference sequence). The CDR3 spells CSALVEQFF. CDR3 sequence (DNA): TGCAGTGCTTTGGTTGAGCAGTTCTTC.

The chain links TRBV9 to TRBJ2-3, with unresolved D. V was shortened by 3 bases and J by 2 bases, with 13 bases between the two germline ends. Per the germline V gene, CDR1 is SGDLS and CDR2 is YYNGEE. The CDR3 sequence is 15 residues long. This CDR3 is CASSGGVLFTDTQYF. In DNA form, the CDR3 reads TGTGCCAGCAGCGGGGGTGTATTGTTCACAGATACGCAGTATTTT.

This chain links TRBV6-6 with TRBJ1-1; D not resolved. Germline V gene lookup returns CDR1 MNHNY and CDR2 SVGAGI (reference sequence). V lost 6 bases and J lost 4, with 15 bases in between. The CDR3 has 14 residues. The CDR3 nucleotides read TGTGCCAGCAGGCCCCTCACCGGGATCACTGAAGCTTTCTTT. Translating gives CASRPLTGITEAFF.

The chain is built from TRBV28 and TRBJ2-1, with 8 bases fitting TRBD2. CDR1 and CDR2 from the germline V gene are MDHEN and SYDVKM. The ends lost 6 bases at V and 0 bases at J; junction bases unmatched: 10. The CDR3 consists of 17 residues. The CDR3 coding sequence is TGTGCCAGCAGCTGGAGTCCGGGGGGGAGCTCCTACAATGAGCAGTTCTTC. It specifies CASSWSPGGSSYNEQFF.

The rearrangement links TRBV5-1 to TRBJ2-7; 9 bases line up with TRBD1. Per germline, CDR1 SGHRS and CDR2 YFSETQ. V was pared by 4 bases and J by 3 bases, with 2 bases of the junction left unmatched. CDR3 length: 13 amino acids. The CDR3 here is CASSMTGGYEQYF. The CDR3 DNA reads as TGCGCCAGCAGCATGACAGGGGGCTACGAGCAGTACTTC.

The chain recombines TRBV30 with TRBJ2-7; D remains ambiguous. The CDR3 is made up of 12 amino acids. The V end lost 2 bases, the J end lost 3 bases, and 8 bases lay between the germline ends. CDR1 and CDR2 (germline): GTSNPN, SVGIG (reference sequence). The CDR3 loop reads CAWSLGYYEQYF. CDR3 nucleotides: TGTGCCTGGAGTTTAGGTTACTACGAGCAGTACTTC.

CDR3 DNA sequence: TGTGCCAGCACCAGAGACAGGGGAGGCAATCAGCCCCAGCATTTT. Residues: CASTRDRGGNQPQHF. This chain joins TRBV28 and TRBJ1-5; TRBD1 aligns across 8 bases. Trimming at V came to 7 bases and at J to 2 bases, leaving 7 bases not matched to a gene. The germline CDR1 and CDR2 sequences are MDHEN and SYDVKM. The CDR3 runs 15 residues.

V and J are TRBV7-3 and TRBJ2-5; D uncertain. The CDR3 runs 13 residues. CDR1 is SGHTA, CDR2 FQGTGA, per germline. The germline V and J ends were trimmed by 5 bases and 6 bases, with 13 bases remaining between them. CDR3: CASSLGSVQTQYF. For the CDR3, the DNA is TGTGCCAGCAGCCTCGGTTCTGTCCAGACCCAGTACTTC.

The rearrangement uses TRBV27 and TRBJ2-7; 8 nucleotides align to TRBD1. Germline lookup yields CDR1 MNHEY and CDR2 SMNVEV (reference sequence). CDR3 length equals 12 residues. V gave up 5 bases and J gave up 6 bases; unmatched junction bases: 3. CDR3 sequence: CASSATGVEQYF. The CDR3 region has the DNA TGTGCCAGCAGTGCGACAGGGGTCGAGCAGTACTTC.

The chain carries TRBV27 and TRBJ2-1, with TRBD2 identical over 8 bases. The length of the CDR3 is 14 residues. Germline V gene data show CDR1 as MNHEY and CDR2 as SMNVEV (reference sequence). V gave up 7 bases and J gave up 7 bases; unmatched junction bases: 9. Here the CDR3 reads CASTHGTSRNEQFF. In nucleotides, the CDR3 is TGTGCCAGCACCCACGGGACTAGTCGGAATGAGCAGTTCTTC.

V usage is TRBV25-1 and J usage is TRBJ1-5; the D gene is possibly TRBD1 (6 bases). Trimming took off 5 bases at V and 6 bases at J, with 11 bases between the two ends. CDR1 is MGHDK, CDR2 SYGVNS, per germline. This CDR3 is built from 13 residues. Here the CDR3 reads CASSLGGRQPQHF. As DNA, the CDR3 is TGTGCCAGCAGTCTTGGGGGGCGTCAGCCCCAGCATTTT.

The chain uses TRBV6-5 and TRBJ2-7; 7 nucleotides match TRBD1. There are 14 residues in the CDR3. The J segment lost 2 bases and the V segment lost 7 bases, leaving 8 bases of the junction unmatched. The germline V gene encodes CDR1 MNHEY and CDR2 SVGAGI. DNA for the CDR3: TGTGCCAGCACTTCTCCGGGACAGACCTACGAGCAGTACTTC. This translates into CASTSPGQTYEQYF.

The chain recombines TRBV28 with TRBJ1-5, with 10 bases matching TRBD1. Germline V lookup: CDR1 MDHEN, CDR2 SYDVKM. CDR3 length equals 16 residues. V trimming: 3 bases; J trimming: 2 bases; junction bases outside the gene matches: 4. CDR3 coding DNA: TGTGCCAGCAGTTTTGGTGGACAGGGGGGCAATCAGCCCCAGCATTTT. This encodes CASSFGGQGGNQPQHF.

V and J are TRBV9 and TRBJ2-7, with D unresolved. The CDR3 has 14 residues. Looked up from germline, CDR1 is SGDLS and CDR2 is YYNGEE. Trimming took 0 bases from V and 4 from J, leaving 11 bases between them. The CDR3 DNA follows: TGTGCCAGCAGCGTAGCTGGTCAGGCTTACGAGCAGTACTTC. Residues: CASSVAGQAYEQYF.

The V gene is TRBV27, the J gene TRBJ1-1, with 9 bases matching TRBD1. The CDR3 covers 14 residues. CDR1 and CDR2 from the germline V gene are MNHEY and SMNVEV (reference sequence). The junction had 7 bases not matched to a gene; V was cut back by 6 bases and J by 5 bases. The CDR3 here is CASSHRGLETEAFF. The CDR3 DNA follows: TGTGCCAGCAGCCACAGGGGGCTGGAGACTGAAGCTTTCTTT.

The CDR3 DNA follows: TGTGCCAGCAGCCACTTCACCATCGGGACAGGGGACATCGAGCAGTACTTC. Amino acids: CASSHFTIGTGDIEQYF. The chain links TRBV11-2 to TRBJ2-7, with 10 bases lining up with TRBD1. The CDR3 is 17 residues long. Per the germline V gene, CDR1 is SGHAT and CDR2 is FQNNGV. Unmatched junction bases numbered 16, after V lost 5 bases and J lost 6 bases.

This chain connects TRBV7-9 to TRBJ2-1, with 10 bases that match TRBD2. V gave up 6 bases and J gave up 10 bases; unmatched junction bases: 6. The CDR3 has 13 residues. Germline V gene data show CDR1 as SEHNR and CDR2 as FQNEAQ (reference sequence). The CDR3 region has the DNA TGTGCCAGCAGAAGCGGGAGGGCCGGGGAGCAGTTCTTC. Protein product: CASRSGRAGEQFF.

The J gene is TRBJ1-2, the V gene TRBV13; D is perhaps TRBD1 (6 bases). Germline values: CDR1 PRHDT, CDR2 FYEKMQ (reference sequence). The V gene lost 5 bases and the J gene lost 7 bases, with 17 bases spanning the gap. The CDR3 spans 14 residues. The CDR3 loop is CASSPESGVLGYTF. The CDR3 DNA reads as TGTGCCAGCAGCCCGGAGTCAGGGGTCCTTGGCTACACCTTC. Based on the CDR3 plus reference TRBV13 and TRBJ1-2, the full variable domain is AAGVIQSPRHLIKEKRETATLKCYPIPRHDTVYWYQQGPGQDPQFLISFYEKMQSDKGSIPDRFSAQQFSDYHSELNMSSLELGDSALYFCASSPESGVLGYTFGSGTRLTVV.

The chain is built from TRBV6-6 and TRBJ2-7, with D possibly matching TRBD2 (7 bases). V was cut by 6 bases and J by 3 bases, with 18 bases left in between. CDR3 length: 15 amino acids. Germline V gives CDR1 MNHNY, CDR2 SVGAGI (reference sequence). CDR3: CASSRPGGAGYEQYF. CDR3 DNA sequence: TGTGCCAGCAGCCGCCCGGGGGGCGCGGGCTACGAGCAGTACTTC.